The 5 T cell receptor beta chains presented below share a single source sample, sequenced in a study of cytomegalovirus exposure and HLA in healthy donors. Primers: 60 Vbeta forward and 13 Jbeta reverse. This table comes from immunoSEQ multiplex PCR, and its TCRdb copy is limited to in-frame clones, with some not included. The sample includes 70,000 to 95,000 clones, 78% of them seen just once. The sequenced sample consisted of PBMCs. The receptors derive from a man in his forties or fifties in good health and CMV-seronegative.

This chain connects TRBV6-5 to TRBJ1-2; D might be TRBD1 (5 bases). CDR1 and CDR2 from the germline V gene are MNHEY and SVGAGI. V lost 2 bases and J 9 bases, leaving 13 bases between the germline ends. This CDR3 is 13 amino acids long. The CDR3 DNA follows: TGTGCCAGCAGTTACAGACAGTACCCTAGCTACACCTTC. Translating it yields CASSYRQYPSYTF.

The rearrangement joins TRBV6-5 to TRBJ2-7; TRBD2 agrees at 9 bases. The V and J ends lost 6 bases and 4 bases, in that order; junction bases with no gene match: 7. CDR1 and CDR2 from the germline V gene are MNHEY and SVGAGI. The CDR3 length is 14 residues. The CDR3 spells CASSRGTSMYEQYF. CDR3 in DNA: TGTGCCAGCAGCCGCGGGACTAGCATGTACGAGCAGTACTTC.

In nucleotides, the CDR3 is TGCAGCGTTGAAGAAGAGTTGGAGGGCCCGGGGGTCGCAGATACGCAGTATTTT. Translated, it gives CSVEEELEGPGVADTQYF. This sequence joins TRBV29-1 and TRBJ2-3, with D perhaps TRBD2 (6 bases). The germline CDR1 and CDR2 sequences are SQVTM and ANQGSEA. The V end was cut by 0 bases, the J end by 4 bases, with 23 bases between. The CDR3 sequence is 18 residues long.

This rearrangement joins TRBV7-6 to TRBJ2-1; 15 bases map to TRBD2. CDR3 length: 16 amino acids. Germline V gives CDR1 SGHVS, CDR2 FNYEAQ. Trimming removed 1 base from V and 9 bases from J; junction bases left unmatched: 4. The CDR3 sequence is CASSLEGLAGGGEQFF. CDR3 DNA: TGTGCCAGCAGCTTAGAGGGACTAGCGGGAGGTGGTGAGCAGTTCTTC.

This chain joins TRBV5-5 and TRBJ2-3; TRBD2 matches 11 bases. V shed 0 bases, J shed 2 bases, and the junction held 14 bases outside the gene matches. CDR3 length: 20 residues. The germline V gene has CDR1 SGHKS and CDR2 YYEKEE (reference sequence). CDR3 in amino acids: CASSLVVTSGRSSYTDTQYF. The CDR3 DNA reads as TGTGCCAGCAGCTTGGTGGTTACTAGCGGGAGAAGTAGTTACACAGATACGCAGTATTTT.